This T cell receptor beta chain was found in a study of CD8+CD57+ T cells in acquired aplastic anemia. Turning to the study itself: DNA from sorted CD4+ and CD8+ cells averaged around 3.5 ug.

The TCR beta profiling, which covered VDJ combination and CDR3 sequence, was carried out using genomic DNA as the template. TCRdb reprocessed the reads with MiXCR, giving one entry per CDR3 protein. Of about 160,000 distinct CDR3 sequences listed, roughly 48% are singletons. This CDR3 spans 15 amino acids. After removal of 6 bases from V and 4 bases from J, the junction contained 7 bases not matched to a gene. By flow cytometry, patients selected for sequencing had shown an expansion of CD8+CD57+ cells. This clonotype was seen many times. The sequencing input was sorted CD4+, CD8+, or CD8+CD57+ T cells (not recorded which) from PBMCs. The TCR originated in a human donor with aplastic anemia. This rearrangement joins TRBV12-3 or TRBV12-4 to TRBJ2-2; TRBD1 matches at 8 bases. CDR3 residues: CASRMTGAGTGELFF. Here the CDR3 DNA reads TGTGCCAGCAGGATGACAGGGGCGGGCACCGGGGAGCTGTTTTTT.